Following are 24 T cell receptor beta chains from one sample sequenced in a study of shared clonotypes between healthy human individuals. Cells designated naive CD8 were CD45RO-negative and were positively selected for CCR7, with terminally differentiated effector memory CD45RA+ cells excluded. Clones were sequenced by immunoSEQ multiplex PCR, and TCRdb holds only the in-frame ones, with some missing. The top ten clones hold about 1.6% of a sample with approximately 1.9 million clones, around 95% of them seen once. Specimen: naive CD8+ T cells from PBMCs. The receptor set was obtained from a man younger than 30 in good health. Some clones in this sample may be carry-over from other donors' samples.

The chain combines TRBV10-3 with TRBJ2-7; D ambiguous. Deletions cut 3 bases from V and 6 bases from J, with 9 bases between. The germline CDR1 and CDR2 sequences are ENHRY and SYGVKD. This CDR3 comprises 12 residues. The CDR3 protein is CAISDVGSEQYF. In nucleotides, the CDR3 is TGTGCCATCAGTGACGTAGGGTCCGAGCAGTACTTC.

This clone appeared a single time. The CDR3 spells CASSFGGTQGKLFF. CDR3 DNA sequence: TGTGCCAGCAGCTTCGGAGGGACCCAAGGAAAACTGTTTTTT. The gene calls are TRBV7-8 and TRBJ1-4; perhaps TRBD1 as D (5 bases). CDR1 is SGHVS and CDR2 is FQNEAQ in the germline V gene. CDR3 length: 14 amino acids. V lost 3 bases, J lost 10 bases, and 15 bases lay in between.

The sample holds a few counts of this clone. The chain has TRBV5-4 and TRBJ2-7; 8 nucleotides agree with TRBD2. V lost 8 bases to trimming and J lost 5 bases; unmatched junction nucleotides: 9. The CDR3 spans 13 residues. Germline lookup yields CDR1 SGHNT and CDR2 YYREEE (reference sequence). CDR3 loop: CARFRPSGHEQYF. The CDR3 nucleotides read TGTGCCAGGTTTAGACCTAGCGGGCACGAGCAGTACTTC.

The CDR3, as DNA: TGTGCCAGCAGCTTAGTTTCGGCAGACGACAATGAGCAGTTCTTC. Amino acids: CASSLVSADDNEQFF. V usage is TRBV7-8 and J usage is TRBJ2-1; D gene uncertain. V lost 1 base and J lost 5, with 12 bases in between. Germline CDR1 is SGHVS and CDR2 is FQNEAQ. This CDR3 has 15 amino acids.

The chain is built from TRBV25-1 and TRBJ2-7, with D tentatively TRBD2 (7 bases). CDR3 size: 16 residues. The germline V gene encodes CDR1 MGHDK and CDR2 SYGVNS. Trimming took off 1 base at V and 4 bases at J, with 17 bases between the two ends. CDR3 bases: TGTGCCAGCAGTGAATCTAGGGGGGGAGGGCCTTACGAGCAGTACTTC. It yields the protein CASSESRGGGPYEQYF.

This rearrangement joins TRBV27 to TRBJ2-3; no definite D call. Trimming shortened V by 3 bases and J by 2 bases, and 12 bases separated the two germline ends. From germline, CDR1 is MNHEY and CDR2 SMNVEV (reference sequence). This CDR3 comprises 15 residues. The CDR3 coding sequence is TGTGCCAGCAGTTTCCTTAGGGCCGCCACAGATACGCAGTATTTT. This sequence encodes CASSFLRAATDTQYF.

This clone showed up just once. The chain has TRBV9 and TRBJ2-2, with TRBD2 matching over 8 bases. Germline V gives CDR1 SGDLS, CDR2 YYNGEE. V was pared by 3 bases and J by 3 bases, with 13 bases of the junction left unmatched. The CDR3 extends over 18 amino acids. CDR3 residues: CASSAPTGTRVDTGELFF. The DNA of the CDR3 is TGTGCCAGCAGCGCCCCGACCGGGACTAGAGTCGACACCGGGGAGCTGTTTTTT. The full variable domain, in which reference TRBV9 and TRBJ2-2 provide the parts outside the CDR3, is DSGVTQTPKHLITATGQRVTLRCSPRSGDLSVYWYQQSLDQGLQFLIQYYNGEERAKGNILERFSAQQFPDLHSELNLSSLELGDSALYFCASSAPTGTRVDTGELFFGEGSRLTVL.

For this clone: This specimen includes other DNA sequences encoding the same CDR3. The J gene is TRBJ2-3, the V gene TRBV28; D remains unclear. The germline V and J ends were trimmed by 4 bases and 1 base, with 3 bases remaining between them. The CDR3 contains 12 residues. Germline CDR1 is MDHEN and CDR2 is SYDVKM. The CDR3 DNA follows: TGTGCCAGCAGTTGGGGCACAGATACGCAGTATTTT. Amino acid sequence: CASSWGTDTQYF.

This chain uses TRBV7-2 with TRBJ1-1; D remains unclear. Trimming cost V 5 bases and J 1 base, with 11 bases left between them. From germline, CDR1 is SGHTA and CDR2 FQGNSA. CDR3 size: 14 residues. The CDR3 sequence is CASSIGLRNTEAFF. The CDR3 DNA follows: TGTGCCAGCAGCATCGGACTAAGGAACACTGAAGCTTTCTTT.

Here the CDR3 DNA reads TGTGCCAGCAGTTCATTAGCGGGCACAGATACGCAGTATTTT. Translating gives CASSSLAGTDTQYF. The chain recombines TRBV28 with TRBJ2-3; D possibly corresponds to TRBD2 (6 bases). This CDR3 region has 14 residues. Germline V gene data show CDR1 as MDHEN and CDR2 as SYDVKM. The V end lost 4 bases, the J end lost 1 base, and 9 bases lay between the germline ends. The whole variable domain, remainder taken from reference TRBV28 and TRBJ2-3, is DVKVTQSSRYLVKRTGEKVFLECVQDMDHENMFWYRQDPGLGLRLIYFSYDVKMKEKGDIPEGYSVSREKKERFSLILESASTNQTSMYLCASSSLAGTDTQYFGPGTRLTVL.

This chain joins TRBV28 and TRBJ2-7; unclear D gene. The CDR3 loop spans 11 amino acids. Trimming pared 5 bases from V and 6 bases from J, leaving 8 bases between. The germline V gene encodes CDR1 MDHEN and CDR2 SYDVKM. CDR3 amino acids: CASSDMSEQYF. CDR3 DNA: TGTGCCAGCAGTGATATGAGCGAGCAGTACTTC. Filled out from reference TRBV28 and TRBJ2-7, the complete variable domain reads DVKVTQSSRYLVKRTGEKVFLECVQDMDHENMFWYRQDPGLGLRLIYFSYDVKMKEKGDIPEGYSVSREKKERFSLILESASTNQTSMYLCASSDMSEQYFGPGTRLTVT.

The chain joins TRBV28 to TRBJ1-1, with D unresolved. V shed 0 bases and J shed 1 base, with 3 bases lying between them. CDR3 size: 13 residues. Per the germline V gene, CDR1 is MDHEN and CDR2 is SYDVKM. CDR3 nucleotide sequence: TGTGCCAGCAGTTTATGGAGGAACACTGAAGCTTTCTTT. It translates to CASSLWRNTEAFF.

This chain uses TRBV9 with TRBJ1-1, with D possibly being TRBD1 (6 bases). CDR1 is SGDLS and CDR2 is YYNGEE in the germline V gene. Trimming took off 2 bases at V and 3 bases at J, with 20 bases between the two ends. The length of the CDR3 is 17 residues. The CDR3 region has the DNA TGTGCCAGCAGCGTCCGGGACATCCTAAGCACCGACACTGAAGCTTTCTTT. It yields the protein CASSVRDILSTDTEAFF.

V usage is TRBV27 and J usage is TRBJ1-2; TRBD1 matches at 8 bases. The CDR3 loop spans 15 amino acids. The germline CDR1 and CDR2 sequences are MNHEY and SMNVEV (reference sequence). V lost 0 bases to trimming and J lost 4 bases; unmatched junction nucleotides: 4. Here the CDR3 DNA reads TGTGCCAGCAGTTTATCTACAGGGGGGGGCTATGGCTACACCTTC. Protein sequence: CASSLSTGGGYGYTF.

Comment on this clone: The sample carries other DNA sequences with the same CDR3. The rearrangement joins TRBV5-1 to TRBJ2-7; D gene ambiguous. The CDR3 totals 13 residues. V was pared by 2 bases and J by 2 bases, with 8 bases between. Germline values: CDR1 SGHRS, CDR2 YFSETQ. In DNA form, the CDR3 reads TGCGCCAGCAGCTTCGGGTCCCCCTACGAGCAGTACTTC. It encodes CASSFGSPYEQYF.

The chain couples TRBV13 to TRBJ1-2; weak D call: TRBD1 (6 bases). Per germline, CDR1 PRHDT and CDR2 FYEKMQ (reference sequence). V was cut by 1 base and J by 2 bases, with 14 bases left in between. The CDR3 covers 16 residues. CDR3 nucleotide sequence: TGTGCCAGCAGCTTAGCCAGGGGATCGGGCAACTATGGCTACACCTTC. Translated: CASSLARGSGNYGYTF. Full variable domain (missing parts from reference TRBV13 and TRBJ1-2): AAGVIQSPRHLIKEKRETATLKCYPIPRHDTVYWYQQGPGQDPQFLISFYEKMQSDKGSIPDRFSAQQFSDYHSELNMSSLELGDSALYFCASSLARGSGNYGYTFGSGTRLTVV.

This chain uses TRBV5-5 with TRBJ1-2; D is unclear. The CDR3 contains 13 residues. The germline V and J ends were trimmed by 1 base and 4 bases, with 8 bases remaining between them. The germline gives CDR1 SGHKS, CDR2 YYEKEE (reference sequence). The CDR3 nucleotides read TGTGCCAGCAGCTTGACGAGGGTCTATGGCTACACCTTC. Translation: CASSLTRVYGYTF.

The chain couples TRBV7-9 to TRBJ2-2; 12 bases align to TRBD2. V shed 4 bases, J shed 3 bases, and the junction held 6 bases outside the gene matches. This CDR3 region has 17 residues. Germline lookup yields CDR1 SEHNR and CDR2 FQNEAQ (reference sequence). CDR3 sequence: CASSYPSGRGDTGELFF. The CDR3 DNA follows: TGTGCCAGCAGCTATCCTAGCGGGAGGGGTGACACCGGGGAGCTGTTTTTT.

The chain links TRBV7-9 to TRBJ2-1, with 8 bases that match TRBD2. V shed 1 base and J 7 bases; nucleotides not matched to a gene: 9. This CDR3 spans 16 amino acids. From germline, CDR1 is SEHNR and CDR2 FQNEAQ (reference sequence). CDR3 sequence reads: CASSLGAGRAWNEQFF. The CDR3 bases are TGTGCCAGCAGCTTAGGGGCCGGGAGGGCCTGGAATGAGCAGTTCTTC.

The rearrangement joins TRBV7-8 to TRBJ2-3; TRBD2 might be the D (5 bases). The CDR3 is 15 residues long. Trimming pared 2 bases from V and 6 bases from J, leaving 15 bases between. CDR1 and CDR2 from the germline V gene are SGHVS and FQNEAQ. CDR3 amino acids: CASSLWIEGRDTQYF. CDR3 sequence (DNA): TGTGCCAGCAGCTTATGGATCGAGGGCAGGGATACGCAGTATTTT. The full variable domain, in which reference TRBV7-8 and TRBJ2-3 provide the parts outside the CDR3, is GAGVSQSPRYKVAKRGQDVALRCDPISGHVSLFWYQQALGQGPEFLTYFQNEAQLDKSGLPSDRFFAERPEGSVSTLKIQRTQQEDSAVYLCASSLWIEGRDTQYFGPGTRLTVL.

This clone has just one count. The chain uses TRBV4-1 and TRBJ1-4, with D uncertain. Germline V gene data show CDR1 as MGHRA and CDR2 as YSYEKL. This CDR3 region has 15 residues. Trimming cost V 1 base and J 8 bases, with 14 bases left between them. CDR3 DNA sequence: TGCGCCAGCAGCCAAGCTCGGCCCATCGACGAAAAACTGTTTTTT. This codes for CASSQARPIDEKLFF.

CDR3 sequence reads: CASSLSGSGADTQYF. The DNA of the CDR3 is TGTGCCAGCAGCTTATCTGGCTCTGGGGCAGATACGCAGTATTTT. This sequence joins TRBV7-9 and TRBJ2-3; no clear D. Between the trimmed V and J ends, which lost 2 bases and 4 bases, there was a span of 13 bases. The CDR3 runs 15 residues. Germline loops: CDR1 SEHNR, CDR2 FQNEAQ (reference sequence).

V is TRBV14 and J is TRBJ2-7; D may be TRBD2 (5 bases). Germline CDR1 and CDR2: SGHDN and FVKESK. V lost 4 bases and J 3 bases, leaving 16 bases between the germline ends. The CDR3 consists of 15 residues. The CDR3 region has the DNA TGTGCCAGCAGCCCATATCCGGACTCCCACTACGAGCAGTACTTC. This gives the protein CASSPYPDSHYEQYF.

The chain couples TRBV29-1 to TRBJ2-7; 10 bases align to TRBD1. V lost 5 bases, J lost 2 bases, and 6 bases stayed unmatched. The germline gives CDR1 SQVTM, CDR2 ANQGSEA. There are 14 residues in the CDR3. For the CDR3, the DNA is TGCAGCGTTTCCGACAGGGGGCTGCCCTACGAGCAGTACTTC. Its protein product is CSVSDRGLPYEQYF.